The rows below give T cell receptor beta chains drawn from one sample of a study of blood T cell repertoires in COVID-19. This table comes from immunoSEQ multiplex PCR, and its TCRdb copy is limited to in-frame clones, with some not included. The sample carries around 65,000 clones, around 85% recorded once. The sequencing input was peripheral blood. Every receptor here comes from a woman of 80 years or more with active or convalescent COVID-19. The conserved cysteine and the conserved F or W are not part of the CDR3 here. D genes are given only for firm matches.

v_call,d_call,j_call,cdr3_aa
TRBV7-2,TRBD1,TRBJ1-4,ASSFAWTGAEKLF
TRBV18,TRBD2,TRBJ2-7,ASSPSSSGVYEQY
TRBV5-1,TRBD1,TRBJ1-2,ASSSGQGDGYT
TRBV3-1/TRBV3-2,.,TRBJ2-2,ASSQDDTGELF
TRBV18,.,TRBJ1-2,ASSPMDSFYGYT
TRBV5-1,.,TRBJ1-1,ASSLGRNTEAF
TRBV18,.,TRBJ1-6,ASSPSDSSGSLH
TRBV10-3,.,TRBJ1-3,AGAIGLSGNTIY
TRBV11-2,.,TRBJ2-3,ASSSGGDTQY
TRBV11-3,TRBD2,TRBJ2-3,ASSLAGGQTDTQY
TRBV4-2,TRBD2,TRBJ2-5,ASSRPGPAGGYQETQY
TRBV6-5,TRBD1,TRBJ1-4,ASSTGTDNEKLF
TRBV7-3,.,TRBJ2-4,ASSSTGENGGNIQY
TRBV5-1,.,TRBJ1-1,ASSLQGTNTEAF
TRBV15,TRBD1,TRBJ2-1,ATSRRQGTYNEQF
TRBV2,.,TRBJ1-1,ATEAERNTEAF
TRBV19,TRBD1,TRBJ1-2,ASTRTGPLNYGYT
TRBV7-3,.,TRBJ2-3,ASSSSRGDTQY
TRBV5-1,.,TRBJ1-2,ASSQGRQGIFYGYT
TRBV15,TRBD1,TRBJ2-7,ATSRDLVGTGDYSYEQY
TRBV7-9,TRBD1,TRBJ1-1,ASRETGMNTEAF
TRBV7-6,TRBD2,TRBJ2-3,ASSLSAGGVTDTQY
TRBV6-1,TRBD1,TRBJ1-5,ASSEQGAISNQPQH
TRBV29-1,TRBD1,TRBJ2-7,SVSSGGLYEQY
TRBV21-1,.,TRBJ1-2,ASSKALGQGPGGYT
TRBV9,.,TRBJ1-1,ASSVGPDMNTEAF
TRBV11-2,TRBD2,TRBJ2-5,ASSSGGEETQY
TRBV28,TRBD2,TRBJ2-2,ASIASGGWNTGELF
TRBV7-9,.,TRBJ1-2,ASSSLGSGYT
TRBV5-1,.,TRBJ1-1,ASAHNRGNTEAF
TRBV6-6,.,TRBJ1-5,ASSPNYSNQPQH
TRBV6-1,TRBD2,TRBJ2-1,ASSARTSGGRYSYNEQF
TRBV5-4,TRBD1,TRBJ1-5,ASSSTGQGVSQPQH
TRBV18,TRBD1,TRBJ1-2,ASSPGQTYNYGYT
TRBV3-1/TRBV3-2,.,TRBJ1-2,ASSQDGMVYT
TRBV11-3,TRBD1,TRBJ1-1,ASSLEGTGSTEAF
TRBV9,.,TRBJ1-4,ASSPREGRFTNEKLF
TRBV6-5,.,TRBJ2-7,ASSYSTLADSEQY
TRBV20-1,.,TRBJ1-2,STTRGWGYT
TRBV10-3,TRBD1,TRBJ1-1,AISADRASSILNTEAF
TRBV7-2,TRBD2,TRBJ2-5,ASSLASGGPETQY
TRBV6-5,.,TRBJ1-2,AIGDTRGGYT
TRBV7-9,TRBD1,TRBJ2-2,ASSSPGDRATNTGELF